The 4 T cell receptor beta chains below all came from one sample that was sequenced in a study of technical replicates of blood from several donors (dated by TCRdb to 2016 to 2017). The method behind the library was the immunoSEQ multiplex PCR assay. TCRdb provides this immuneACCESS table in a form limited to in-frame rearrangements. Some clones are lacking; in checked studies, under half of them reflect an unresolved V gene, and why the rest are absent is not known. In all, the sample holds roughly 62,000 clones, and about 95% of those were seen once. 2.5% to 3.5% of the sample comes from the top ten. The material sequenced was PBMCs. The source is a human donor in good health. Some clones in this sample may be carry-over from other donors' samples.

The chain uses TRBV30 and TRBJ1-6, with D possibly matching TRBD1 (6 bases). V gave up 0 bases and J gave up 7 bases, with 13 bases separating them. CDR1 is GTSNPN, CDR2 SVGIG, per germline (reference sequence). This CDR3 is built from 15 residues. The CDR3 DNA sequence: TGTGCCTGGAGTGTTTCTCTCAGGGGCAATTCACCCCTCCACTTT. It encodes CAWSVSLRGNSPLHF.

J is TRBJ2-5 and V is TRBV30; D perhaps matches TRBD2 (6 bases). TRBJ2-7 explains the end of the DNA better; the J call may be wrong. Germline values: CDR1 GTSNPN, CDR2 SVGIG (reference sequence). The CDR3 extends over 14 amino acids. CDR3 loop: CAWSVWGVRYEQYF. In nucleotides, the CDR3 is TGTGCCTGGAGTGTATGGGGGGTAAGGTACGAGCAGTACTTC.

J is TRBJ1-1 and V is TRBV23-1; D is undetermined. TRBV23-1 is filed as an ORF, its function uncertain. V lost 0 bases and J lost 0, with 17 bases in between. CDR3 length equals 18 residues. CDR3 bases: TGCGCCAGCAGTCAATCGAGGGAGGAGGAGAGTATGAACACTGAAGCTTTCTTT. It codes for CASSQSREEESMNTEAFF.

This rearrangement joins TRBV5-6 to TRBJ2-4; 9 bases map to TRBD2. Germline V gene sequence: CDR1 SGHDT, CDR2 YYEEEE. This CDR3 spans 19 amino acids. Losses at the gene ends were 0 bases for V and 0 bases for J; bases not matched to a gene: 10. CDR3 nucleotide sequence: TGTGCCAGCAGCTTGGGTGGGCCTAGCGGGATGATAGCCAAAAACATTCAGTACTTC. Translation: CASSLGGPSGMIAKNIQYF.